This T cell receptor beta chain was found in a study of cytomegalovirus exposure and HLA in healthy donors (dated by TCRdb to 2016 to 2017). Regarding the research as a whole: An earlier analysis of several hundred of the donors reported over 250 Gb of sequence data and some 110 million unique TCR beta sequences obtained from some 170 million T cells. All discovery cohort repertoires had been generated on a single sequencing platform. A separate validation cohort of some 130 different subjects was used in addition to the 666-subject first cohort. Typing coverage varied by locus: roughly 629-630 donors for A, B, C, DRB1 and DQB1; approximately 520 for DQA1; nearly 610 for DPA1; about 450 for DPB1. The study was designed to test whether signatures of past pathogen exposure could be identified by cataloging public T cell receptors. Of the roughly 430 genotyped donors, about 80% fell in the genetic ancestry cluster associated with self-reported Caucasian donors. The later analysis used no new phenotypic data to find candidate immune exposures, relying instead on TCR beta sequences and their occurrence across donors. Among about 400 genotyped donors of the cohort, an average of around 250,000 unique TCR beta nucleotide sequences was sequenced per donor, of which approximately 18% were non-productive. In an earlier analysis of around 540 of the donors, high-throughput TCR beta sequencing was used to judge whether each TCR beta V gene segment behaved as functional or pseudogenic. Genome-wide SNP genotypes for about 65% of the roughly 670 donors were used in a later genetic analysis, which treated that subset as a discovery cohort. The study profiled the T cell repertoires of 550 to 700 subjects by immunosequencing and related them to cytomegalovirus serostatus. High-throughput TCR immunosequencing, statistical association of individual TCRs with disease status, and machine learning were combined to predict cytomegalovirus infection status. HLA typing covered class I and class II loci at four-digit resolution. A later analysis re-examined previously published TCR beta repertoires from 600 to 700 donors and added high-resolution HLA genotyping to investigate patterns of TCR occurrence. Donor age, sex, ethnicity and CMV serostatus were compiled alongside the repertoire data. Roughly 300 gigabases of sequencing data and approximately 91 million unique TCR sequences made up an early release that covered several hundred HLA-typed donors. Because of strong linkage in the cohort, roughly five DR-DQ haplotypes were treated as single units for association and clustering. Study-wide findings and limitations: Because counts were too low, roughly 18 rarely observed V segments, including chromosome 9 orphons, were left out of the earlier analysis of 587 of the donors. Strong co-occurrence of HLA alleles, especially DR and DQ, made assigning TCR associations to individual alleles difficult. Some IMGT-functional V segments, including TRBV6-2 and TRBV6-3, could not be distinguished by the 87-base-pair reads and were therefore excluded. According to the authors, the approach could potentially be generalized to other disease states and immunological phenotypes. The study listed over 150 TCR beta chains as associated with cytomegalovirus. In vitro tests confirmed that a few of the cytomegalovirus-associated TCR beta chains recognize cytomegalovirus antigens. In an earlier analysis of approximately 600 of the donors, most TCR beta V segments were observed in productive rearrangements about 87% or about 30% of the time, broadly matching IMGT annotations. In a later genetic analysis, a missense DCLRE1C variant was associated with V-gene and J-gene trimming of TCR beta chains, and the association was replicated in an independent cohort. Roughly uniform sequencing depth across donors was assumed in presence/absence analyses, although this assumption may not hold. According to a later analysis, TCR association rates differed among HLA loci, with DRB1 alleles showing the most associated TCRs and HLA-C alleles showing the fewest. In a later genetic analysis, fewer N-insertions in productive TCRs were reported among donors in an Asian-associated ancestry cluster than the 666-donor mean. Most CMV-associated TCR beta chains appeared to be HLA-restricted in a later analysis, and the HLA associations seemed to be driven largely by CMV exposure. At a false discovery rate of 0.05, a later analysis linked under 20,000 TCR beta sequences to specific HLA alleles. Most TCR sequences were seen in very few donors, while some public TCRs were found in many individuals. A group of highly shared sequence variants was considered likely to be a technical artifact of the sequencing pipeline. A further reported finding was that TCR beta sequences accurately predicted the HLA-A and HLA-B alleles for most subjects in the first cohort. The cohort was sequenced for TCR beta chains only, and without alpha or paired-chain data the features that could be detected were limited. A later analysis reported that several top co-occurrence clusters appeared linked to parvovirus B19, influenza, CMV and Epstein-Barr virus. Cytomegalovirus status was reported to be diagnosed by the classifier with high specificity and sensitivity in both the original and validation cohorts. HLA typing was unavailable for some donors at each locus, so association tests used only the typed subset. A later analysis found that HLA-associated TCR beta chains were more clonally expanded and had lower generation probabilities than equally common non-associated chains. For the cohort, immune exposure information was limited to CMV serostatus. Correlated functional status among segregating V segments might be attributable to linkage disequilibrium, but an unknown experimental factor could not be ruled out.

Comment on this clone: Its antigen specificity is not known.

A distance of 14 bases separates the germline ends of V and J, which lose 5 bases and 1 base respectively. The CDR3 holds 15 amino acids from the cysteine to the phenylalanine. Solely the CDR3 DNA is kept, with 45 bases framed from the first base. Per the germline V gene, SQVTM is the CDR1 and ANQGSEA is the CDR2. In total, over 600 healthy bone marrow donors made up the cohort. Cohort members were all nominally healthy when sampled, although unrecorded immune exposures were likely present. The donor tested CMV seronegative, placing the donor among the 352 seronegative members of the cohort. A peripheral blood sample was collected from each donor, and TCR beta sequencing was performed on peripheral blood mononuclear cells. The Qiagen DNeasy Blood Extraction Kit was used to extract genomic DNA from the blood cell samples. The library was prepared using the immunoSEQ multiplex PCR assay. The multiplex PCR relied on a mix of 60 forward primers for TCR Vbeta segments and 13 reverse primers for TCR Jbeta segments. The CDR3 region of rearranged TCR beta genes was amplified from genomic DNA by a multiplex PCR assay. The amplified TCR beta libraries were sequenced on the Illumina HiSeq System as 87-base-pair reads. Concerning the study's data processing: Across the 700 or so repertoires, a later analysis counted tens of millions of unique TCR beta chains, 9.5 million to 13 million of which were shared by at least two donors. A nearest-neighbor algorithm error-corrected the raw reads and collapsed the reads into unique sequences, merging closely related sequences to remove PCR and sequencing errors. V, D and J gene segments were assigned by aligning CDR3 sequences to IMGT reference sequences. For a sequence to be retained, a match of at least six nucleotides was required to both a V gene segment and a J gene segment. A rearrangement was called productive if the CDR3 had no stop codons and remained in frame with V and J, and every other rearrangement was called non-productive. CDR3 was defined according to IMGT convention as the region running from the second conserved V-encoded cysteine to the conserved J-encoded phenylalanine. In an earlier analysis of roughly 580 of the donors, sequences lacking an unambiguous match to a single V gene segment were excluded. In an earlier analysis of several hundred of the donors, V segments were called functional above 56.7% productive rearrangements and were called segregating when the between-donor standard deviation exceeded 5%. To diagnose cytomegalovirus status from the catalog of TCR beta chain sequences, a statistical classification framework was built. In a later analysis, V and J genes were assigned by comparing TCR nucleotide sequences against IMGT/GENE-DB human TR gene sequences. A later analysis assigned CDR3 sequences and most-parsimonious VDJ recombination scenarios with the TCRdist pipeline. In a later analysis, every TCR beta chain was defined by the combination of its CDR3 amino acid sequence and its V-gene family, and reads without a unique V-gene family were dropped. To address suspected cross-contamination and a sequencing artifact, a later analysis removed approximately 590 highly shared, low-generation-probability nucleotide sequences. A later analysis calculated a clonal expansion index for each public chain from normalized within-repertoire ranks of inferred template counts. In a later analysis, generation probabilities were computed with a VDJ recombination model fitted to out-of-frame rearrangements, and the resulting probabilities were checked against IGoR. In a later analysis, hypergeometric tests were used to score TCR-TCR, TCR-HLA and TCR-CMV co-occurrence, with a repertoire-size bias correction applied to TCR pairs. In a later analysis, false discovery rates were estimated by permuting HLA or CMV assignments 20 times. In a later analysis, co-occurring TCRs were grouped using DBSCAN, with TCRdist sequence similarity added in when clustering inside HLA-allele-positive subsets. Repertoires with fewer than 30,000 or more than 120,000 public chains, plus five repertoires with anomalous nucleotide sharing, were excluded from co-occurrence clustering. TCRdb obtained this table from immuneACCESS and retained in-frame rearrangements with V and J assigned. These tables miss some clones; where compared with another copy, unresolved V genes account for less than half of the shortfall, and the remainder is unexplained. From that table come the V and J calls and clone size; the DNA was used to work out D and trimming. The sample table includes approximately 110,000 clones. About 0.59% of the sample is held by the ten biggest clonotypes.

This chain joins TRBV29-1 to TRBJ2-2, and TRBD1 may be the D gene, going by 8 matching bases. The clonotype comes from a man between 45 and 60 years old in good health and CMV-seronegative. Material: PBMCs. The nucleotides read TGCAGCGTTTCCACAGGGGGGGGGAACACCGGGGAGCTGTTTTTT. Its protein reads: CSVSTGGGNTGELFF.